This T cell receptor (beta chain) originates from a study of CD8 T cells in ankylosing spondylitis (dated by TCRdb to the late 2010s). In terms of the full investigation: The study set out to find disease-linked TCR variants by profiling T cell receptor beta repertoires in ankylosing spondylitis patients and healthy donors. The full study cohort was made up of about 24 ankylosing spondylitis patients and 108 healthy donors. Peripheral blood was sampled, and synovial fluid was additionally collected from ankylosing spondylitis patients. What the research found in general, with its limitations: Blood from ankylosing spondylitis patients appeared to be characterized by a TCR beta motif composed of 7 to 9 highly homologous amino acid variants. The disease-linked clones were reported as significantly enriched in matched synovial fluid samples from ankylosing spondylitis patients. A CD8+ phenotype was shown by the disease-linked clones, which were found at relatively low frequencies in peripheral blood. Some motif variants were previously reported in synovial fluid and blood of reactive arthritis patients, suggesting common disease-initiation mechanisms.

The run used an Illumina HiSeq 2500. TCR beta libraries were prepared by quantitative 5'-RACE with molecular barcodes. The paper's data handling went like this. Disease-linked TCR variants were identified with a new computational method built on a probabilistic model of VDJ rearrangement. TCRdb reanalyzed the raw reads on its own, using fastp at Q25 for trimming and MiXCR for clone calling, and kept in-frame beta chains. CDR3 protein duplicates are merged, each entry listing the most common genes and DNA. Clone size and V and J calls follow TCRdb, not the original study. This sample lists approximately 200,000 distinct CDR3 sequences; roughly 13% were detected once. The ten top clones hold about 17% of the sample. From the cysteine up to the phenylalanine, the CDR3 has a length of 12 residues. CDR3 DNA only is kept here, 36 bases in frame from base 1. Trimming accounts for 5 bases at V and 9 bases at J, while the number of junction bases matched to no gene is 4. CDR1 and CDR2, looked up from the germline V gene, are SGHRS and YFSETQ.

Comment on this clonotype: This receptor's antigen is unknown. No base quality information exists; no much larger clone differs at one position.

The receptor comes from a male donor with ankylosing spondylitis or in good health (not recorded which). In this chain, TRBV5-1 is recombined with TRBJ2-5, and 10 junction bases match TRBD2. The specimen was blood, either unsorted or a sorted T cell fraction (not recorded which). The DNA sequence is TGCGCCAGCAGACAAGCGGGGGGGCCCCAGTACTTC. It translates to CASRQAGGPQYF.